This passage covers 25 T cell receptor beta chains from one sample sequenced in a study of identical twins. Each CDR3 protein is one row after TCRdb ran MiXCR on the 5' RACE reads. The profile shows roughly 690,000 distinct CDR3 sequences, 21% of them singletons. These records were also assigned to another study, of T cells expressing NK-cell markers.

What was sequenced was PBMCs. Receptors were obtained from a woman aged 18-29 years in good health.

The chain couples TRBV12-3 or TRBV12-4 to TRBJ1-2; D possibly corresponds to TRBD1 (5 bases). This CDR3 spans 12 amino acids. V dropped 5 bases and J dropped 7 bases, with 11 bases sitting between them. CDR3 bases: TGTGCCAGCAGTGCCGGGGGTCTTGGCTACACCTTC. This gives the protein CASSAGGLGYTF.

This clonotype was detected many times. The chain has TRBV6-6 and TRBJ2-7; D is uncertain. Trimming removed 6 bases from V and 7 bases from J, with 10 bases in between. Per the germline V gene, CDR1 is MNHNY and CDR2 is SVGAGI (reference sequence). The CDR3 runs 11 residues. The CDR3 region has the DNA TGTGCCAGCAGCGCCCTGGGAGAGCAGTACTTC. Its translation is CASSALGEQYF.

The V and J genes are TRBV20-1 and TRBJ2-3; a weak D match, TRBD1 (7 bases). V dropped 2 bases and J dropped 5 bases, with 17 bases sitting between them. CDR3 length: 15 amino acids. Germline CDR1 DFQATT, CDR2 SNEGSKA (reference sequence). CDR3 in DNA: TGCAGTGCTAGAAGAAAGGGGGCGGAGGGAGATACGCAGTATTTT. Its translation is CSARRKGAEGDTQYF.

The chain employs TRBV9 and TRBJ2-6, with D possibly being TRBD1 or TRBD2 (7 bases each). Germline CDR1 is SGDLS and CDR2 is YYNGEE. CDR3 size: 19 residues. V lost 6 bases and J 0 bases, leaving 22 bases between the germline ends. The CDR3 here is CASTTLGGGQISGANVLTF. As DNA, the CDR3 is TGTGCCAGCACCACCCTGGGGGGGGGACAGATCTCTGGGGCCAACGTCCTGACTTTC.

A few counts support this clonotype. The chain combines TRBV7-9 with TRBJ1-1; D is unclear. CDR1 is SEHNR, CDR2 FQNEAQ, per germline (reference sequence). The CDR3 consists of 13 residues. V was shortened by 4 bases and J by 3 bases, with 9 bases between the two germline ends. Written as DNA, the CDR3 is TGTGCCAGCAGCTGGCGGGCCGACACTGAAGCTTTCTTT. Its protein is CASSWRADTEAFF.

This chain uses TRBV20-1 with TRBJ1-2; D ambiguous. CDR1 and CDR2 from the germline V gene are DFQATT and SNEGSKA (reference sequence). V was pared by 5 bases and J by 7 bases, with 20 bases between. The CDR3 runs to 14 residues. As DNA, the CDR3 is TGCAGTGCTGGTGAAACAGCAGGATCCGGTGGCTACACCTTC. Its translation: CSAGETAGSGGYTF.

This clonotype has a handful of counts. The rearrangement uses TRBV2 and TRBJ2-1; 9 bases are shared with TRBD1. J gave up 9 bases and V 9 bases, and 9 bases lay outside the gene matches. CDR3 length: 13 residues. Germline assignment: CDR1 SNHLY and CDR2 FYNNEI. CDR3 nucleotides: TGTGCCAGGAACGGACAGGGGCGGTCTGAGCAGTTCTTC. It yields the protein CARNGQGRSEQFF.

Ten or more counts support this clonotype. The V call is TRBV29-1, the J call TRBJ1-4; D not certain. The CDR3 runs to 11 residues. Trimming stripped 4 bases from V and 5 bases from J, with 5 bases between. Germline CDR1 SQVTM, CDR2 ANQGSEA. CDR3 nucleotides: TGCAGCGTTGGCCACAATGAAAAACTGTTTTTT. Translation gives CSVGHNEKLFF.

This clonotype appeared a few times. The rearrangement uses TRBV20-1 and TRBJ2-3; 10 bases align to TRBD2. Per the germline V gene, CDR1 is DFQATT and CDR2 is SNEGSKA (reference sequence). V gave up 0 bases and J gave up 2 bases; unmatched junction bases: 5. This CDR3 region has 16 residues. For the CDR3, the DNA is TGCAGTGCTAGAGATCGACTAGCGGGTTTCACAGATACGCAGTATTTT. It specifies CSARDRLAGFTDTQYF.

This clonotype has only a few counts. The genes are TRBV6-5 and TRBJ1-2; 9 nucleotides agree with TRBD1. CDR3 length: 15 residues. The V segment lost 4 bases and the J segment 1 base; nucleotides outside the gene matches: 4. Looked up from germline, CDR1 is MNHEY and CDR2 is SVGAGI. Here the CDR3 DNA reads TGTGCCAGCAGTTTGCGACAGGGGGATAACTATGGCTACACCTTC. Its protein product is CASSLRQGDNYGYTF.

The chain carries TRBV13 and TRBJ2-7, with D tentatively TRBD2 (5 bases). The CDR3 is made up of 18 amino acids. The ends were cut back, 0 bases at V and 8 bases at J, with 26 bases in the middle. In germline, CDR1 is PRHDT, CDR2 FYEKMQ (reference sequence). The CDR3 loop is CASSLGTSGRELISKQYF. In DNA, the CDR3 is TGTGCCAGCAGCTTAGGCACCAGCGGCCGGGAATTAATATCCAAGCAGTACTTC.

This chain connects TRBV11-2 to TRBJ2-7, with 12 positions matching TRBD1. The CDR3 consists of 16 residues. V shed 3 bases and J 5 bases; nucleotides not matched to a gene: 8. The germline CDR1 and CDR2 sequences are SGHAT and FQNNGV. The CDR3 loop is CASSFTTGQGAHEQYF. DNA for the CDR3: TGTGCCAGCAGCTTTACTACGGGACAGGGGGCCCACGAGCAGTACTTC.

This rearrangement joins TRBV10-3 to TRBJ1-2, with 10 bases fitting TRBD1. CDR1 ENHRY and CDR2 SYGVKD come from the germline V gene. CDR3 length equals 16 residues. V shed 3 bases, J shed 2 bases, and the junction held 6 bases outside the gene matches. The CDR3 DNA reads TGTGCCATCAGTGAAACCCGGACAGGGGGGAACTATGGCTACACCTTC. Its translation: CAISETRTGGNYGYTF.

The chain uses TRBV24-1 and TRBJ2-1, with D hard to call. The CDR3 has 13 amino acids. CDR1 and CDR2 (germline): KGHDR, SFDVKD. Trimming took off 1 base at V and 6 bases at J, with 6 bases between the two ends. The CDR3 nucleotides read TGTGCCACCAGTGATTTCGGCCTCAATGAGCAGTTCTTC. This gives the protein CATSDFGLNEQFF.

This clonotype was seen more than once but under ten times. CDR3 residues: CASHDRGHQPQHF. CDR3 nucleotides: TGTGCCAGCCATGACAGGGGGCATCAGCCCCAGCATTTT. The chain has TRBV6-6 and TRBJ1-5; TRBD1 matches at 10 bases. V lost 8 bases and J lost 5; bases outside the gene matches: 3. The V gene's germline CDR1 is MNHNY and CDR2 SVGAGI (reference sequence). This CDR3 comprises 13 residues.

The CDR3 region has the DNA TGTGCCATCAGTGCGCAAACAGGGGGCGCAGGAGATACGCAGTATTTT. Translated: CAISAQTGGAGDTQYF. The chain couples TRBV10-3 to TRBJ2-3; 9 bases line up with TRBD1. Unmatched junction bases numbered 10, after V lost 4 bases and J lost 5 bases. CDR1 and CDR2 (germline): ENHRY, SYGVKD. This CDR3 has 16 amino acids.

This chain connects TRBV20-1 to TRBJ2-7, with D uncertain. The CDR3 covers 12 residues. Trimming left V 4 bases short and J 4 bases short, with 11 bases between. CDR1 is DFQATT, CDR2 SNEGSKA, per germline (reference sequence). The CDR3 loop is CSANGLGYEQYF. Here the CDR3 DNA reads TGCAGTGCTAACGGCCTCGGGTACGAGCAGTACTTC.

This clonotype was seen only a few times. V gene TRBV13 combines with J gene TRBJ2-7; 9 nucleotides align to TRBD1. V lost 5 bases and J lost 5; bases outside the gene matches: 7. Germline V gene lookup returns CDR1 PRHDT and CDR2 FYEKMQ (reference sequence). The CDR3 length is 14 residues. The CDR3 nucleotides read TGTGCCAGCAGCGCGGGACAGGGTCTGAACGAGCAGTACTTC. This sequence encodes CASSAGQGLNEQYF.

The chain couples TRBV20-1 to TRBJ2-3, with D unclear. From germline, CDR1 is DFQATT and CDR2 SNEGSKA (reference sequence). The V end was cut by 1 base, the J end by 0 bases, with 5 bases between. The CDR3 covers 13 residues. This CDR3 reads CSARAHSTDTQYF. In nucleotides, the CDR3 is TGCAGTGCTAGAGCACATAGCACAGATACGCAGTATTTT.

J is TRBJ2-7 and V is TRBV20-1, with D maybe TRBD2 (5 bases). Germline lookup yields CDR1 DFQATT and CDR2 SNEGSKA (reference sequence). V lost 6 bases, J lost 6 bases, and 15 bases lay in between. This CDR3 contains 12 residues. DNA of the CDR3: TGCAGTGCCAGACCGGGGTCCGGCGAGCAGTACTTC. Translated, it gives CSARPGSGEQYF.

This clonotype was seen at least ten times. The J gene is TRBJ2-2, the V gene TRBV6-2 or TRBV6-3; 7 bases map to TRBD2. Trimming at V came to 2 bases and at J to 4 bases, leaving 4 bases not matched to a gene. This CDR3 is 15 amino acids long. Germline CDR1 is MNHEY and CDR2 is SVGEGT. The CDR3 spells CASSYERGSTGELFF. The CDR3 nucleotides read TGTGCCAGCAGTTACGAGCGGGGAAGCACCGGGGAGCTGTTTTTT.

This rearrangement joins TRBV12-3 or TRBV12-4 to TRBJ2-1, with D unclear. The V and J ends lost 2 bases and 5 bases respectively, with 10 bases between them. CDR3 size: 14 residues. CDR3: CASSLLSSNNEQFF. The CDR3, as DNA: TGTGCCAGCAGTTTATTGAGCAGCAACAATGAGCAGTTCTTC.

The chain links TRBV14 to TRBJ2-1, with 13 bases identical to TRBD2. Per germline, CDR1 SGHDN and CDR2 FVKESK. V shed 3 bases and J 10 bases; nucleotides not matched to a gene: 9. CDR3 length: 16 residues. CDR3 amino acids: CASSHITSGGAGEQFF. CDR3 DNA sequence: TGTGCCAGCAGCCATATAACTAGCGGGGGGGCTGGGGAGCAGTTCTTC.

The CDR3 spells CASSTGGGLIGTGELFF. The DNA of the CDR3 is TGTGCCAGCAGCACGGGGGGGGGCTTGATAGGCACCGGGGAGCTGTTTTTT. This chain joins TRBV27 and TRBJ2-2; 8 nucleotides align to TRBD2. The CDR3 contains 17 residues. Germline V gene lookup returns CDR1 MNHEY and CDR2 SMNVEV (reference sequence). J gave up 4 bases and V 6 bases, and 13 bases lay outside the gene matches.

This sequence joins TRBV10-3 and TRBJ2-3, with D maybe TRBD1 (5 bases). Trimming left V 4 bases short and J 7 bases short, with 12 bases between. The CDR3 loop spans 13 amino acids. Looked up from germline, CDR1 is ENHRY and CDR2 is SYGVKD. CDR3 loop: CAISVPGLNTQYF. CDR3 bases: TGTGCCATCAGTGTTCCAGGGCTAAATACGCAGTATTTT.